This TCR beta chain is drawn from a study of long-term antiretroviral therapy in people with HIV. Findings and caveats of the study: Post-ART samples showed increased diversity that remained below transplant donor control levels. Relative to control repertoires, HIV repertoires exhibited narrower CDR3 length ranges.

To note about this clone: Its antigen remains unknown.

Each donor provided at least one pre-ART PBMC sample and at least two post-ART PBMC samples. Per the germline V gene, CDR1 is SGHRS and CDR2 is YFSETQ. V was shortened by 5 bases and J by 3 bases, with 14 bases between the two germline ends. The CDR3 length is 14 residues. Survey-level immunoSEQ v3.0 assays were run. Samples were sequenced targeting roughly 40,000-55,000 T-cell genomes each. This table comes from immunoSEQ multiplex PCR, and its TCRdb copy is limited to in-frame clones, with some not included. In the table there are 35,000 or so clones, about 94% of which are singletons. The sequencing used unsorted PBMCs, collected 4.1 years after starting antiretroviral therapy. The V and J genes are TRBV5-1 and TRBJ1-1, with D possibly TRBD1 on 5 matching bases. This clonotype originated in a woman in her 50s with HIV. DNA for the CDR3: TGCGCCAGCAGGGGGGGAGGGGCTCACACTGAAGCTTTCTTT. It codes for CASRGGGAHTEAFF.